In its sample, the clone carrying this T cell receptor (beta chain) was seen once. Its target is not known. This sample includes further DNA sequences coding for the same CDR3. Primers: 60 Vbeta forward and 13 Jbeta reverse. The data were produced by immunoSEQ multiplex PCR, yet TCRdb's version contains in-frame clones alone and is incomplete. The profile shows about 200,000 clones, roughly 85% of them singletons. These data come from a study of cytomegalovirus exposure and HLA in healthy donors. Study-wide context: There were under 140 million unique TCR beta sequences, drawn from approximately 180 million T cells, in an earlier analysis. General study points: What was likely a sequencing artifact was a cluster of highly shared sequence variants. Common viral pathogens seemed to be connected with several of the most significant clusters, according to a later analysis.

CDR1 and CDR2 (germline): SGHRS, YFSETQ. Trimming shortened V by 0 bases and J by 7 bases, and 7 bases separated the two germline ends. CDR3 size: 12 residues. This TCR was recovered from a male donor in good health and CMV-seronegative. V gene TRBV5-1 combines with J gene TRBJ1-2; D perhaps matches TRBD1 (5 bases). Sequenced: PBMCs. The CDR3 coding sequence is TGCGCCAGCAGCTTGGCCGGGGGTGGCTACACCTTC. It codes for CASSLAGGGYTF.